The entry below gives a single T cell receptor beta chain sequence along with its context. The antigen remains unidentified. The sample has other DNA sequences that encode this CDR3 too. Both subsets, CD45RA+ naive and CD45RA-negative memory, were split from the CD4+ cells. Per the authors' pipeline: ImmunoSEQ supplied junction-only sequences lacking quality scores, so filtering was different. Clones were sequenced by immunoSEQ multiplex PCR, and TCRdb holds only the in-frame ones, with some missing. That table furnishes V, J and clone size, whereas the DNA furnished D and trimming. The sample carries roughly 2 million clones, 85% to 95% recorded once. The data derive from a study of shared clonotypes between healthy human individuals. General study points: With few donors, the genetic and exposure-history diversity represented was limited.

From germline, CDR1 is SGHTA and CDR2 FQGNSA. J was trimmed by 4 bases and V by 4 bases; bases with no gene match: 8. The CDR3 totals 15 residues. What was sequenced was naive CD4+ T cells sorted from blood. Described subset: CD45RA+ positively selected. The chain carries TRBV7-2 and TRBJ1-2; 8 bases align to TRBD1. The origin of this receptor is a young man in good health. CDR3 bases: TGTGCCAGCAGCTCAGGACAGGGTGCTGGCTATGGCTACACCTTC. Translated, it gives CASSSGQGAGYGYTF.